This T cell receptor (beta chain) was identified in a study of shared clonotypes between healthy human individuals. In the case of this clone: Its antigen is unidentified.

Researchers sequenced unsorted PBMC DNA using ten immunoSEQ deep assay plates. In the original analysis: ImmunoSEQ junction-only sequences lacked quality scores, so their filtering differed. Profiled with immunoSEQ multiplex PCR; TCRdb holds only in-frame clones, not every one. The DNA gave D and trimming, while V, J and clone size come from that table. The sample holds hundreds of thousands of clones, roughly 72% seen once. Germline values: CDR1 SGHRS, CDR2 YFSETQ. The CDR3 is 16 residues long. The junction had 14 bases not matched to a gene; V was cut back by 4 bases and J by 6 bases. General study findings and limits: A small donor pool kept down the genetic and exposure-history diversity that was represented.

This chain joins TRBV5-1 and TRBJ2-3; 7 nucleotides align to TRBD2. This sequence was found in a woman in her thirties or forties in good health. Some clones in this sample may be carry-over from other donors' samples. Sequencing was done on a sample of PBMCs. The DNA for the CDR3 is TGCGCCAGCAGCCCGGCCTGGGGGGGAGAGCCCGATACGCAGTATTTT. Protein sequence: CASSPAWGGEPDTQYF.